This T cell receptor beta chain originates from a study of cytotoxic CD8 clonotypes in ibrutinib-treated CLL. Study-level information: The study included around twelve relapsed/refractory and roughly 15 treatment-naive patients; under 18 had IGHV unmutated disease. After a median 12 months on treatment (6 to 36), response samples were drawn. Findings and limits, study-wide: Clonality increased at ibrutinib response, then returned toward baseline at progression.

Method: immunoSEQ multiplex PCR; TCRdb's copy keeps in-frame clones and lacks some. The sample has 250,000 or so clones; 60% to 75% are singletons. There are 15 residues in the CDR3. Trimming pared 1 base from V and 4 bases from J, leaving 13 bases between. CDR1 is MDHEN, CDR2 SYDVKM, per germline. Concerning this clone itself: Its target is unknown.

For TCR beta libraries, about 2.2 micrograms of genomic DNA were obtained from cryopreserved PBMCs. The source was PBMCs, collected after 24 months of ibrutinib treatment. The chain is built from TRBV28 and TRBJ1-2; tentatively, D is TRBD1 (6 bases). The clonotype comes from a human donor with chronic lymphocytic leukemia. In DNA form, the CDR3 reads TGTGCCAGCAGTTTATTCGGGGGGCCTGGCTATGGCTACACCTTC. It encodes CASSLFGGPGYGYTF.